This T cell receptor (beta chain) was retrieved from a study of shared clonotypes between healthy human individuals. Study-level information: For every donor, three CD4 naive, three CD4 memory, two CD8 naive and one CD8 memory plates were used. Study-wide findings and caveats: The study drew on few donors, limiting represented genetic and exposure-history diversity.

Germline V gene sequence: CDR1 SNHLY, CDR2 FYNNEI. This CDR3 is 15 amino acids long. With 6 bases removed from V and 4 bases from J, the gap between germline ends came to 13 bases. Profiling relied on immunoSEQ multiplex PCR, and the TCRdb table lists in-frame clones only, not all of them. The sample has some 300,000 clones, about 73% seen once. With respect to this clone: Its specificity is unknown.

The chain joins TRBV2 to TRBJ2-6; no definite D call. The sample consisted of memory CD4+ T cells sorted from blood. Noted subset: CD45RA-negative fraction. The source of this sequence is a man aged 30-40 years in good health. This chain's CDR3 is CASSAGSSGANVLTF. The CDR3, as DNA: TGTGCCAGCAGCGCCGGGTCGTCAGGGGCCAACGTCCTGACTTTC.